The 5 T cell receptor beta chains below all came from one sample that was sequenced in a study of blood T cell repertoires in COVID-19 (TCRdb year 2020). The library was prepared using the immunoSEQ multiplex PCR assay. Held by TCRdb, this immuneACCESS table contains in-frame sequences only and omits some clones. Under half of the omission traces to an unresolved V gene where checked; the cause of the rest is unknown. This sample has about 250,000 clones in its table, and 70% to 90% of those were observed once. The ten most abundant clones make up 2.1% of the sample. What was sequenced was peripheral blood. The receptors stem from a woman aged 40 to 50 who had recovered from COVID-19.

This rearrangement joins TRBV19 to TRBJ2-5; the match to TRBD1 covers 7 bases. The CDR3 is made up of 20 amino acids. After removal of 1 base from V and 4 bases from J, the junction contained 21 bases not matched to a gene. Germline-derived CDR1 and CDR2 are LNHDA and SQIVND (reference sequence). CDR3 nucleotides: TGTGCCAGTAGTATAGGTTTGAGGACAGGAATGGCGCAAAGTGGAGAGACCCAGTACTTC. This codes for CASSIGLRTGMAQSGETQYF.

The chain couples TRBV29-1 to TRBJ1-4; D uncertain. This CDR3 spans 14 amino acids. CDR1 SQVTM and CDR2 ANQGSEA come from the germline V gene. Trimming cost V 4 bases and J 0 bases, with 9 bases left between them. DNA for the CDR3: TGCAGCGTTGGTGTGTCCTCAACTAATGAAAAACTGTTTTTT. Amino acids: CSVGVSSTNEKLFF.

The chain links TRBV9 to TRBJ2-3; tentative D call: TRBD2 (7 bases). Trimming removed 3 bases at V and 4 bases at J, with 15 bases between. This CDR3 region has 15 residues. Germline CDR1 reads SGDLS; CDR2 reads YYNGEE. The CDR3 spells CASSARGAGPDTQYF. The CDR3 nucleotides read TGTGCCAGCAGCGCCCGGGGGGCCGGGCCAGATACGCAGTATTTT.

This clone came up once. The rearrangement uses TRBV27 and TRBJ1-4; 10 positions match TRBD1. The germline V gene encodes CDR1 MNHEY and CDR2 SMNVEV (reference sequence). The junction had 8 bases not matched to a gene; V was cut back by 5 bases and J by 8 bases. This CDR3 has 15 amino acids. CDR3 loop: CASSGTGTGAEKLFF. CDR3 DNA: TGTGCCAGCAGTGGTACCGGGACAGGGGCGGAAAAACTGTTTTTT.

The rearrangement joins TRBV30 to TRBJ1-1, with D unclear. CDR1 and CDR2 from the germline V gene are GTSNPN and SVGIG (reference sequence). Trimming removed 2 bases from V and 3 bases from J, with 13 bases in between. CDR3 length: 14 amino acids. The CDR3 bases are TGTGCCTGGAGTACAACAGAGAAATACACTGAAGCTTTCTTT. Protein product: CAWSTTEKYTEAFF.